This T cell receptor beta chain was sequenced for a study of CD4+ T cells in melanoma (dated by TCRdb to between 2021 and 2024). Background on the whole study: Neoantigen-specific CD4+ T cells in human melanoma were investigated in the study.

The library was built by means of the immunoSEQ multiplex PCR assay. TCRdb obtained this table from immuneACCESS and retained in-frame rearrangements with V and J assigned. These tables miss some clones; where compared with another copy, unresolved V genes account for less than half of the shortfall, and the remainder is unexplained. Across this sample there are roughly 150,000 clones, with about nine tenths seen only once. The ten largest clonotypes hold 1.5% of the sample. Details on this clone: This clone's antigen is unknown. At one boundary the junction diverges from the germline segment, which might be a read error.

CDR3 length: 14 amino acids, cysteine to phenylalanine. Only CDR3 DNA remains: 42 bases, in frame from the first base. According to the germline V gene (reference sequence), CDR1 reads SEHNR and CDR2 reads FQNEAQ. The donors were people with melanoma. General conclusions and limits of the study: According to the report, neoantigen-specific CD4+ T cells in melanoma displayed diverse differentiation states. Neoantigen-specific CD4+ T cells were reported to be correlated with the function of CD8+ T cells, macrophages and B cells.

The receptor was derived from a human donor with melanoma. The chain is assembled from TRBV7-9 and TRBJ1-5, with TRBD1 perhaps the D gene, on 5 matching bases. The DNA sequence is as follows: TGTGCCAGCAGCTTAGGGGACCTCAATCAGCTCCAGCATTTT. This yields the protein CASSLGDLNQLQHF.